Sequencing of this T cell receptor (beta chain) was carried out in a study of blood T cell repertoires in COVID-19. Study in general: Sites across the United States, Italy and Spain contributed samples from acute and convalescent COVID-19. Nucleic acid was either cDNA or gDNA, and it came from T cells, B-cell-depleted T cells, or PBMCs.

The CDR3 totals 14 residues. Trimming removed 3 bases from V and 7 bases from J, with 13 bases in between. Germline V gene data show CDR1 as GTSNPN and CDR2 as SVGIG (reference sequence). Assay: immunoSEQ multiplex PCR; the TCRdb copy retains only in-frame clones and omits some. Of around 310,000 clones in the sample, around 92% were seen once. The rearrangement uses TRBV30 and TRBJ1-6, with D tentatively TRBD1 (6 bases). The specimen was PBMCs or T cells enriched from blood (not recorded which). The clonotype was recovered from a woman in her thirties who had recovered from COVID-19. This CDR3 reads CAWSEGQSNSPLHF. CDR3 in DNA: TGTGCCTGGAGCGAGGGACAAAGCAATTCACCCCTCCACTTT.